This T cell receptor beta chain comes out of a study of cytomegalovirus exposure and HLA in healthy donors. The CDR3 length is 14 residues. CDR1 and CDR2 from the germline V gene are SEHNR and FQNEAQ (reference sequence). With 3 bases clipped from V and 6 bases from J, the junction kept 2 bases outside the gene matches. PCR involved 60 Vbeta and 13 Jbeta primers. Libraries were prepared by immunoSEQ multiplex PCR; TCRdb keeps only in-frame clonotypes and omits some of them. The repertoire holds over 150,000 clones, with approximately 75% as singletons. Sequencing was done on a sample of PBMCs. This sequence originates from a man aged 30 to 45 in good health and CMV-seropositive. V is TRBV7-9 and J is TRBJ1-4; 9 bases fit TRBD1. The CDR3, as DNA: TGTGCCAGCAGCTTGGGGACAGGGCATGAAAAACTGTTTTTT. Its translation is CASSLGTGHEKLFF.